This T cell receptor (beta chain) is drawn from a study of beta chain features in type 1 diabetes. Study observations and caveats: For cells with high TCR expression, cDNA sequencing could yield over-representation.

CDR1 is SGHRS, CDR2 YFSETQ, per germline. Trimming took 0 bases from V and 0 from J, leaving 10 bases between them. The CDR3 extends over 17 amino acids. This clone was observed a handful of times. The antigen is undetermined. A single heparinised draw of approximately 0.12 L on average was taken per donor. Investigators reverse transcribed all isolated RNA, so they sequenced expressed TCRB transcripts. Naive, central memory and regulatory T cell samples came to a mean of roughly 4 million reads. The assay was immunoSEQ multiplex PCR, and TCRdb's table has in-frame clones only and misses some. The sample holds more than 120,000 clones; 8% to 13% are singletons and the top ten take roughly 1.4%.

The genes are TRBV5-1 and TRBJ2-6; the D is unclear. The sample taken for sequencing was naive CD4+ T cells from blood. This sequence originates from a man aged 18 to 29 in good health. As DNA, the CDR3 is TGCGCCAGCAGCTTGGAGCGTCGTTACTCTGGGGCCAACGTCCTGACTTTC. Protein: CASSLERRYSGANVLTF.